These T cell receptor beta chains were read from a single sample in a study of multiple sclerosis patients with progressive multifocal leukoencephalopathy. The repertoire was sequenced with immunoSEQ multiplex PCR; TCRdb's copy has only in-frame clones and lacks some. The sample includes some 27,000 clones, 90% of them seen just once. Here the sequenced sample was PBMCs, taken from a patient treated with natalizumab. Every receptor here comes from a human donor with multiple sclerosis. Both conserved end residues are part of each CDR3. The order of the fields is CDR3 protein, CDR3 DNA, clone size, J gene, D gene, V gene. The D gene is left open where the match is weak. Clone size appears in some rows only: once, few, many, or a class for an expanded clone.

CDR3 protein: CASTGLGDGFNYGYTF; CDR3 DNA: TGTGCCAGCACAGGGTTAGGGGACGGGTTTAACTATGGCTACACCTTC; clone size: -; J gene: TRBJ1-2; D gene: -; V gene: TRBV28
CDR3 protein: CASSDATPGGGGTDTQYF; CDR3 DNA: TGTGCCAGCAGTGATGCGACCCCGGGCGGGGGGGGCACAGATACGCAGTATTTT; clone size: few; J gene: TRBJ2-3; D gene: TRBD2; V gene: TRBV6-1
CDR3 protein: CASSQGGAYRGKTEAFF; CDR3 DNA: TGCGCCAGCAGCCAGGGAGGGGCCTACAGGGGAAAGACTGAAGCTTTCTTT; clone size: -; J gene: TRBJ1-1; D gene: TRBD1; V gene: TRBV4-3
CDR3 protein: CGLRRGPGWEQYF; CDR3 DNA: TGTGGACTACGGCGGGGGCCGGGGTGGGAGCAGTACTTC; clone size: -; J gene: TRBJ2-7; D gene: -; V gene: TRBV7-3
CDR3 protein: CASSFRTGGPSPLHF; CDR3 DNA: TGTGCCAGCAGCTTCAGGACAGGGGGTCCCTCACCCCTCCACTTT; clone size: -; J gene: TRBJ1-6; D gene: TRBD1; V gene: TRBV5-6
CDR3 protein: CASSYNLLLGQYF; CDR3 DNA: TGTGCCAGCAGTTACAATCTCCTTTTGGGGCAGTACTTC; clone size: -; J gene: TRBJ2-7; D gene: -; V gene: TRBV6-6
CDR3 protein: CAISEQSSYEQYF; CDR3 DNA: TGTGCCATCAGTGAACAGAGCTCCTACGAGCAGTACTTC; clone size: few; J gene: TRBJ2-7; D gene: -; V gene: TRBV10-3
CDR3 protein: CASSLERKKSYNEQFF; CDR3 DNA: TGTGCCAGCAGCTTGGAAAGGAAAAAATCCTACAATGAGCAGTTCTTC; clone size: -; J gene: TRBJ2-1; D gene: -; V gene: TRBV5-4
CDR3 protein: CASSELSKGQGYEQYF; CDR3 DNA: TGTGCCAGCAGTGAATTGTCCAAGGGACAGGGCTACGAGCAGTACTTC; clone size: -; J gene: TRBJ2-7; D gene: TRBD1; V gene: TRBV25-1
CDR3 protein: CASSLVGGGTGAYEQYF; CDR3 DNA: TGTGCCAGCAGCTTAGTCGGGGGCGGGACAGGGGCGTACGAGCAGTACTTC; clone size: -; J gene: TRBJ2-7; D gene: TRBD1; V gene: TRBV11-2
CDR3 protein: CASSLGGGGRQPQHF; CDR3 DNA: TGTGCCAGCAGCTTAGGAGGTGGGGGTCGGCAGCCCCAGCATTTT; clone size: -; J gene: TRBJ1-5; D gene: -; V gene: TRBV11-2
CDR3 protein: CASSPTASSYNSPLHF; CDR3 DNA: TGTGCCAGCTCACCAACTGCGTCCTCCTATAATTCACCCCTCCACTTT; clone size: -; J gene: TRBJ1-6; D gene: -; V gene: TRBV18
CDR3 protein: CASSQETSTILSGANVLTF; CDR3 DNA: TGTGCCAGCAGCCAAGAGACTAGCACAATTCTATCTGGGGCCAACGTCCTGACTTTC; clone size: -; J gene: TRBJ2-6; D gene: TRBD2; V gene: TRBV4-2
CDR3 protein: CASSGCYGMRKTYGYTF; CDR3 DNA: TGTGCCAGCAGTGGATGTTATGGAATGAGAAAGACCTATGGCTACACCTTC; clone size: -; J gene: TRBJ1-2; D gene: -; V gene: TRBV6-1
CDR3 protein: CASSPGTGGYEQYF; CDR3 DNA: TGTGCCAGCTCACCCGGGACAGGGGGCTACGAGCAGTACTTC; clone size: -; J gene: TRBJ2-7; D gene: TRBD1; V gene: TRBV18
CDR3 protein: CASSIQGREQYF; CDR3 DNA: TGTGCCAGCAGCATACAGGGACGCGAGCAGTACTTC; clone size: few; J gene: TRBJ2-7; D gene: -; V gene: TRBV28
CDR3 protein: CASSQDVGEAETQYF; CDR3 DNA: TGCGCCAGCAGCCAAGATGTAGGGGAAGCAGAGACCCAGTACTTC; clone size: -; J gene: TRBJ2-5; D gene: -; V gene: TRBV4-3
CDR3 protein: CASSSRWGDEAFF; CDR3 DNA: TGTGCCAGCAGCTCCCGATGGGGAGATGAAGCTTTCTTT; clone size: few; J gene: TRBJ1-1; D gene: -; V gene: TRBV9
CDR3 protein: CASNQMGDFEGEQYF; CDR3 DNA: TGTGCCAGCAATCAAATGGGGGACTTCGAGGGCGAGCAGTACTTC; clone size: -; J gene: TRBJ2-7; D gene: -; V gene: TRBV28
CDR3 protein: CASSASLREKLFF; CDR3 DNA: TGTGCCAGCAGCGCAAGCCTCCGTGAAAAACTGTTTTTT; clone size: once; J gene: TRBJ1-4; D gene: -; V gene: TRBV9
CDR3 protein: CASRPSRGQSEAFF; CDR3 DNA: TGTGCCAGCAGACCCTCAAGGGGGCAAAGTGAAGCTTTCTTT; clone size: -; J gene: TRBJ1-1; D gene: TRBD1; V gene: TRBV6-4
CDR3 protein: CASSVRTSQPQHF; CDR3 DNA: TGTGCTAGCAGCGTACGGACCTCCCAGCCCCAGCATTTT; clone size: -; J gene: TRBJ1-5; D gene: -; V gene: TRBV7-9
CDR3 protein: CASSPHSGTYNEQFF; CDR3 DNA: TGTGCCAGCAGCCCCCATTCAGGAACCTACAATGAGCAGTTCTTC; clone size: -; J gene: TRBJ2-1; D gene: -; V gene: TRBV7-3
CDR3 protein: CASRYAGKDTQYF; CDR3 DNA: TGTGCCAGCAGGTACGCGGGGAAAGATACGCAGTATTTT; clone size: -; J gene: TRBJ2-3; D gene: -; V gene: TRBV6-5
CDR3 protein: CASSYSRTTGPQHF; CDR3 DNA: TGTGCCAGCAGTTACTCAAGAACGACGGGGCCCCAGCATTTT; clone size: -; J gene: TRBJ1-5; D gene: -; V gene: TRBV6-5
CDR3 protein: CASSPPGQVLSGNTIYF; CDR3 DNA: TGTGCCAGCTCACCACCGGGACAGGTTCTCTCTGGAAACACCATATATTTT; clone size: -; J gene: TRBJ1-3; D gene: TRBD1; V gene: TRBV18
CDR3 protein: CASRVPGQGDEKLFF; CDR3 DNA: TGTGCCAGCAGAGTGCCGGGACAGGGGGATGAAAAACTGTTTTTT; clone size: once; J gene: TRBJ1-4; D gene: TRBD1; V gene: TRBV11-2
CDR3 protein: CASSLRDRDQPQHF; CDR3 DNA: TGTGCCAGTAGTCTTAGGGACAGGGATCAGCCCCAGCATTTT; clone size: -; J gene: TRBJ1-5; D gene: TRBD1; V gene: TRBV19
CDR3 protein: CASSLEPGAIYKQYF; CDR3 DNA: TGCGCCAGCAGCTTGGAGCCAGGGGCGATTTACAAGCAGTACTTC; clone size: -; J gene: TRBJ2-7; D gene: -; V gene: TRBV5-1
CDR3 protein: CASSQEAGHYTF; CDR3 DNA: TGCGCCAGCAGCCAAGAGGCAGGGCACTACACCTTC; clone size: -; J gene: TRBJ1-2; D gene: -; V gene: TRBV4-3
CDR3 protein: CASSQGRGNEKLFF; CDR3 DNA: TGCGCCAGCAGCCAAGGCAGGGGGAATGAAAAACTGTTTTTT; clone size: -; J gene: TRBJ1-4; D gene: TRBD1; V gene: TRBV4-3
CDR3 protein: CASSLAGNRNIQYF; CDR3 DNA: TGTGCCAGCAGCTTGGCCGGGAACAGGAACATTCAGTACTTC; clone size: once; J gene: TRBJ2-4; D gene: -; V gene: TRBV5-5
CDR3 protein: CASNPPGGETQYF; CDR3 DNA: TGTGCCAGCAACCCCCCAGGGGGAGAGACCCAGTACTTC; clone size: -; J gene: TRBJ2-5; D gene: TRBD1; V gene: TRBV28
CDR3 protein: CASARGQGYEQYF; CDR3 DNA: TGTGCCAGCGCACGGGGACAGGGCTACGAGCAGTACTTC; clone size: -; J gene: TRBJ2-7; D gene: TRBD1; V gene: TRBV6-5
CDR3 protein: CASSLWGAGGGENIQYF; CDR3 DNA: TGTGCCAGCAGTTTATGGGGGGCCGGAGGGGGAGAAAACATTCAGTACTTC; clone size: -; J gene: TRBJ2-4; D gene: -; V gene: TRBV28
CDR3 protein: CASSFADSSSPLHF; CDR3 DNA: TGTGCCAGCAGCTTCGCGGACAGTTCCTCACCCCTCCACTTT; clone size: -; J gene: TRBJ1-6; D gene: -; V gene: TRBV5-6
CDR3 protein: CASGGGSSYNEQFF; CDR3 DNA: TGTGCCAGCGGCGGGGGGAGCTCCTACAATGAGCAGTTCTTC; clone size: -; J gene: TRBJ2-1; D gene: TRBD2; V gene: TRBV13
CDR3 protein: CASSPPWGIDTEAFF; CDR3 DNA: TGTGCCAGCTCACCACCGTGGGGGATTGACACTGAAGCTTTCTTT; clone size: few; J gene: TRBJ1-1; D gene: -; V gene: TRBV18
CDR3 protein: CASSLALNTEAFF; CDR3 DNA: TGTGCCAGCAGCTTAGCCTTGAACACTGAAGCTTTCTTT; clone size: -; J gene: TRBJ1-1; D gene: -; V gene: TRBV7-9
CDR3 protein: CASSIAGGVSYNEQFF; CDR3 DNA: TGTGCCAGTAGTATTGCGGGGGGCGTTTCCTACAATGAGCAGTTCTTC; clone size: -; J gene: TRBJ2-1; D gene: TRBD2; V gene: TRBV19
CDR3 protein: CATSRDRGDGPEKLFF; CDR3 DNA: TGTGCCACCAGCAGAGATCGGGGGGACGGGCCCGAAAAACTGTTTTTT; clone size: once; J gene: TRBJ1-4; D gene: -; V gene: TRBV15
CDR3 protein: CARSGGVEGTYGYTF; CDR3 DNA: TGTGCCCGCAGTGGGGGGGTGGAGGGAACGTATGGCTACACCTTC; clone size: -; J gene: TRBJ1-2; D gene: -; V gene: TRBV2
CDR3 protein: CASSLGQGLSYNEQFF; CDR3 DNA: TGCGCCAGCAGCTTGGGACAGGGGTTATCCTACAATGAGCAGTTCTTC; clone size: -; J gene: TRBJ2-1; D gene: TRBD1; V gene: TRBV5-1
CDR3 protein: CASTRTDNSPLHF; CDR3 DNA: TGCGCCAGCACAAGGACGGATAATTCACCCCTCCACTTT; clone size: -; J gene: TRBJ1-6; D gene: -; V gene: TRBV5-1
CDR3 protein: CASSSGRWVAGTEAFF; CDR3 DNA: TGTGCCAGCAGCTCCGGCCGTTGGGTGGCGGGCACTGAAGCTTTCTTT; clone size: -; J gene: TRBJ1-1; D gene: -; V gene: TRBV7-2
CDR3 protein: CASSFRVASGELFF; CDR3 DNA: TGTGCCAGCAGTTTCAGGGTAGCTAGCGGGGAGCTGTTTTTT; clone size: -; J gene: TRBJ2-2; D gene: -; V gene: TRBV27
CDR3 protein: CASSQKARTGGKDEQFF; CDR3 DNA: TGCGCCAGCAGCCAAAAAGCCCGGACAGGGGGAAAGGATGAGCAGTTCTTC; clone size: -; J gene: TRBJ2-1; D gene: TRBD1; V gene: TRBV4-1
CDR3 protein: CASSQSQQGIEDTQYF; CDR3 DNA: TGCGCCAGCAGTCAATCCCAACAGGGTATAGAAGATACGCAGTATTTT; clone size: -; J gene: TRBJ2-3; D gene: -; V gene: TRBV23-1
CDR3 protein: CASSVALASGPQETQYF; CDR3 DNA: TGTGCCAGCAGCGTAGCTTTGGCTAGCGGGCCTCAAGAGACCCAGTACTTC; clone size: few; J gene: TRBJ2-5; D gene: TRBD2; V gene: TRBV9
CDR3 protein: CASSLDPGNTEAFF; CDR3 DNA: TGTGCCAGCAGCTTGGACCCCGGGAACACTGAAGCTTTCTTT; clone size: -; J gene: TRBJ1-1; D gene: -; V gene: TRBV4-2
CDR3 protein: CASSLGGEETQYF; CDR3 DNA: TGTGCCAGCAGCTTAGGTGGGGAAGAGACCCAGTACTTC; clone size: -; J gene: TRBJ2-5; D gene: -; V gene: TRBV7-2
CDR3 protein: CASSPGVAEKLFF; CDR3 DNA: TGTGCCAGCAGCCCAGGGGTTGCTGAAAAACTGTTTTTT; clone size: -; J gene: TRBJ1-4; D gene: -; V gene: TRBV6-5
CDR3 protein: CASSDSPGGSYNEQFF; CDR3 DNA: TGTGCCAGCAGTGACTCCCCAGGGGGCTCCTACAATGAGCAGTTCTTC; clone size: -; J gene: TRBJ2-1; D gene: TRBD1; V gene: TRBV6-4
CDR3 protein: CASSVPVSTPRGTAYEQYF; CDR3 DNA: TGTGCCAGCAGTGTTCCAGTCTCTACTCCCCGAGGGACCGCCTACGAGCAGTACTTC; clone size: once; J gene: TRBJ2-7; D gene: -; V gene: TRBV6-4